Listed here are 12 T cell receptor beta chains from one sample, sequenced in a study of OX40 agonist ivuxolimab in advanced cancers. TCRdb's copy holds only in-frame clones and misses some; the assay was immunoSEQ multiplex PCR. This table has around 77,000 clones, roughly 92% appearing once. The starting material was CD4+ or CD8+ T cells sorted from blood, obtained in a trial of the OX40 agonist ivuxolimab. The receptors derive from an adult with an advanced solid tumor such as melanoma, head and neck, liver or kidney cancer.

The V and J genes are TRBV7-2 and TRBJ2-7; D unresolved. The CDR3 spans 13 residues. The V gene lost 1 base and the J gene lost 3 bases, with 7 bases spanning the gap. The germline gives CDR1 SGHTA, CDR2 FQGNSA. The DNA of the CDR3 is TGTGCCAGCAGCTTAGGGCCCCTCTACGAGCAGTACTTC. Encoded protein: CASSLGPLYEQYF.

The chain carries TRBV19 and TRBJ2-5; D gene uncertain. The CDR3 runs 11 residues. V was pared by 5 bases and J by 5 bases, with 6 bases between. The germline V gene has CDR1 LNHDA and CDR2 SQIVND (reference sequence). The CDR3, as DNA: TGTGCCAGTAGTGTATCGGAGACCCAGTACTTC. Its translation: CASSVSETQYF.

This sequence joins TRBV7-9 and TRBJ2-3; TRBD1 matches 8 bases. The CDR3 spans 15 residues. J was trimmed by 4 bases and V by 5 bases; bases with no gene match: 8. CDR1 is SEHNR and CDR2 is FQNEAQ in the germline V gene (reference sequence). The CDR3 loop reads CASSRTDRVPDTQYF. CDR3 nucleotides: TGTGCCAGCAGCAGAACGGACAGGGTTCCAGATACGCAGTATTTT.

The chain combines TRBV27 with TRBJ2-2; the match to TRBD2 covers 7 bases. The CDR3 runs 16 residues. Trimming took 3 bases from V and 7 from J; bases not matched to a gene: 11. CDR1 is MNHEY and CDR2 is SMNVEV in the germline V gene (reference sequence). The CDR3 loop is CASSFGLAGVHGELFF. The DNA for the CDR3 is TGTGCCAGCAGTTTTGGGTTGGCGGGAGTTCACGGGGAGCTGTTTTTT.

The rearrangement uses TRBV5-1 and TRBJ2-7; 12 positions match TRBD2. J was trimmed by 4 bases and V by 1 base; bases with no gene match: 9. The V gene's germline CDR1 is SGHRS and CDR2 YFSETQ. The CDR3 spans 17 residues. The CDR3 nucleotides are TGCGCCAGCAGCTTGCCCCGACTAGCGGGAGTAGTTTACGAGCAGTACTTC. Translating it yields CASSLPRLAGVVYEQYF.

V usage is TRBV14 and J usage is TRBJ2-7, with 9 bases that match TRBD2. Germline trimming cut 5 bases from V and 6 bases from J; bases unmatched to any gene: 8. Germline-derived CDR1 and CDR2 are SGHDN and FVKESK. There are 14 residues in the CDR3. This CDR3 is CASSIGGRAPEQYF. Written as DNA, the CDR3 is TGTGCCAGCAGCATTGGCGGGAGGGCCCCCGAGCAGTACTTC.

Of note for this clone: The junction departs from germline at one end; a sequencing error may be responsible. The chain links TRBV25-1 to TRBJ2-7; D gene uncertain. This CDR3 spans 14 amino acids. Germline CDR1 is MGHDK and CDR2 is SYGVNS. The CDR3 region is CASSEFAPPYERYF. As DNA, the CDR3 is TGTGCCAGCAGTGAATTTGCCCCACCCTACGAGCGGTACTTC.

The chain has TRBV19 and TRBJ2-3, with 15 positions matching TRBD2. Germline trimming cut 7 bases from V and 0 bases from J; bases unmatched to any gene: 2. Looked up from germline, CDR1 is LNHDA and CDR2 is SQIVND (reference sequence). This CDR3 has 16 amino acids. The CDR3 DNA reads TGTGCCAGTAAGGGGACTAGCGGGAGGAGCACAGATACGCAGTATTTT. Its protein product is CASKGTSGRSTDTQYF.

The rearrangement joins TRBV6-5 to TRBJ1-5; TRBD1 agrees at 7 bases. This CDR3 contains 15 residues. V shed 5 bases and J 2 bases; nucleotides not matched to a gene: 6. The germline V gene encodes CDR1 MNHEY and CDR2 SVGAGI. The CDR3 loop is CASSRQGTGNQPQHF. CDR3 in DNA: TGTGCCAGCAGTCGACAGGGTACGGGCAATCAGCCCCAGCATTTT.

The DNA of the CDR3 is TGCGCCAGCAGCCCTTACACTGGTCCTGAGCAGTACTTC. Translation: CASSPYTGPEQYF. The chain is built from TRBV5-1 and TRBJ2-7; the D is unclear. The CDR3 loop spans 13 amino acids. Trimming took 4 bases from V and 7 from J, leaving 15 bases between them. Germline V CDR1 and CDR2: SGHRS, YFSETQ. The variable domain in full, with the rest retrieved from reference TRBV5-1 and TRBJ2-7, is KAGVTQTPRYLIKTRGQQVTLSCSPISGHRSVSWYQQTPGQGLQFLFEYFSETQRNKGNFPGRFSGRQFSNSRSEMNVSTLELGDSALYLCASSPYTGPEQYFGPGTRLTVT.

The rearrangement uses TRBV7-2 and TRBJ1-6, with D possibly being TRBD1 (5 bases). V dropped 1 base and J dropped 12 bases, with 16 bases sitting between them. This CDR3 is built from 15 residues. Germline V gene lookup returns CDR1 SGHTA and CDR2 FQGNSA. The DNA of the CDR3 is TGTGCCAGCAGCTTAGATCCTGGGGGACTCGGACCCCTCCACTTT. Translated, it gives CASSLDPGGLGPLHF.

The chain employs TRBV27 and TRBJ2-5; 7 bases match TRBD1. Germline V gene lookup returns CDR1 MNHEY and CDR2 SMNVEV (reference sequence). The CDR3 has 14 residues. The V gene end was trimmed by 6 bases and the J gene end by 4 bases; junction bases not matched to a gene: 8. The CDR3 coding sequence is TGTGCCAGCAGACGCGTCGACAGGGCAGAGACCCAGTACTTC. It is translated as CASRRVDRAETQYF.